Presented here are 3 T cell receptor beta chains from one specimen sequenced in a study of OX40 agonist ivuxolimab in advanced cancers. Assay: immunoSEQ multiplex PCR; the TCRdb copy retains only in-frame clones and omits some. The repertoire includes about 34,000 clones, 80% to 95% of them detected once, and approximately 3.8% sits in the top ten. This material consisted of CD4+ or CD8+ T cells sorted from blood, taken in a trial of the OX40 agonist ivuxolimab. Receptor source: an adult with an advanced solid tumor such as melanoma, head and neck, liver or kidney cancer.

The chain uses TRBV9 and TRBJ2-2; the D gene is possibly TRBD1 (5 bases). V lost 2 bases and J lost 2, with 10 bases in between. The CDR3 extends over 15 amino acids. Germline CDR1 reads SGDLS; CDR2 reads YYNGEE. The DNA of the CDR3 is TGTGCCAGCAGCGTGGGCAGGGCCAACACCGGGGAGCTGTTTTTT. It is translated as CASSVGRANTGELFF.

The chain carries TRBV18 and TRBJ1-5; the D gene is possibly TRBD1 (5 bases). The germline V and J ends were trimmed by 2 bases and 3 bases, with 8 bases remaining between them. Germline-derived CDR1 and CDR2 are KGHSH and LQKENI. The CDR3 covers 14 residues. CDR3 in DNA: TGTGCCAGCTCACCAGGAGGGGTCAATCAGCCCCAGCATTTT. Protein product: CASSPGGVNQPQHF.

The chain has TRBV6-1 and TRBJ2-7, with 9 bases fitting TRBD2. V was pared by 1 base and J by 0 bases, with 10 bases of the junction left unmatched. Germline assignment: CDR1 MNHNS and CDR2 SASEGT. CDR3 length equals 18 residues. The chain's CDR3 is CASSEGLPGTSFSYEQYF. CDR3 nucleotide sequence: TGTGCCAGCAGTGAAGGACTCCCCGGGACTAGCTTCTCCTACGAGCAGTACTTC.